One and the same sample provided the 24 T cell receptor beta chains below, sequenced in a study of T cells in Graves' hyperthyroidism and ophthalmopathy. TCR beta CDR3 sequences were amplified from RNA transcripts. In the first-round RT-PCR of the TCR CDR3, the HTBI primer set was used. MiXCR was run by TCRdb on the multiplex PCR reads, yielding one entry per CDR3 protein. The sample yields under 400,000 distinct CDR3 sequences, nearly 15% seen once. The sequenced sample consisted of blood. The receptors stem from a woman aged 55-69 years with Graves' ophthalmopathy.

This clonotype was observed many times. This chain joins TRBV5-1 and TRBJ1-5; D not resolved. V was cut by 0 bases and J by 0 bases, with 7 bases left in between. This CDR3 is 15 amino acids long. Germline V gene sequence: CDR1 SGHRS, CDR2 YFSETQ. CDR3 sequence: CASSLDGYSNQPQHF. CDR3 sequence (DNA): TGCGCCAGCAGCTTGGACGGGTATAGCAATCAGCCCCAGCATTTT.

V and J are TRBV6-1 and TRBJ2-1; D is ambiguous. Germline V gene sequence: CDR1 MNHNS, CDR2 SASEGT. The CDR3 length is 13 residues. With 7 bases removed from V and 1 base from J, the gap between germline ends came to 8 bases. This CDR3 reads CASTTISYNEQFF. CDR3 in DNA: TGTGCCAGCACCACAATTTCCTACAATGAGCAGTTCTTC.

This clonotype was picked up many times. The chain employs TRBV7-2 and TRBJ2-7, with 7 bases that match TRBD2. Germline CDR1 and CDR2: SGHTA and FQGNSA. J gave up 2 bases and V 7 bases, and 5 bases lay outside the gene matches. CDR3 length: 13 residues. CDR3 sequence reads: CASIDGTTYEQYF. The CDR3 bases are TGTGCCAGCATCGACGGGACTACCTACGAGCAGTACTTC.

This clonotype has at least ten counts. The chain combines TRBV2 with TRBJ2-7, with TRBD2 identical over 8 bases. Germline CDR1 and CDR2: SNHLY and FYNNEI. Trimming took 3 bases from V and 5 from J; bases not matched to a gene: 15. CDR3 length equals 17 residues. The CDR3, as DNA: TGTGCCAGCAGTGACAGGGGAGTAGCGGGGACTCCTAACGAGCAGTACTTC. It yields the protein CASSDRGVAGTPNEQYF. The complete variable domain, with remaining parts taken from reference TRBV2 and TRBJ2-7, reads EPEVTQTPSHQVTQMGQEVILRCVPISNHLYFYWYRQILGQKVEFLVSFYNNEISEKSEIFDDQFSVERPDGSNFTLKIRSTKLEDSAMYFCASSDRGVAGTPNEQYFGPGTRLTVT.

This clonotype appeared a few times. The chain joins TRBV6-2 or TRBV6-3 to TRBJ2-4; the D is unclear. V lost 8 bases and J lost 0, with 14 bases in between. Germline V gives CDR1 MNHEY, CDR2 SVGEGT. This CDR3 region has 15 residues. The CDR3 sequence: CASSLGVLAKNIQYF. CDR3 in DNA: TGTGCCAGCTCCCTCGGAGTATTAGCCAAAAACATTCAGTACTTC.

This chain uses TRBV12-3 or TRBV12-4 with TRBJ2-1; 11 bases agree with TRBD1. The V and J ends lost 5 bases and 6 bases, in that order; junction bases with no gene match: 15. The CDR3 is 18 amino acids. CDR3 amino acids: CASSPRVGWGQGVNEQFF. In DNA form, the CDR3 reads TGTGCCAGCAGTCCAAGGGTGGGGTGGGGACAGGGGGTCAATGAGCAGTTCTTC.

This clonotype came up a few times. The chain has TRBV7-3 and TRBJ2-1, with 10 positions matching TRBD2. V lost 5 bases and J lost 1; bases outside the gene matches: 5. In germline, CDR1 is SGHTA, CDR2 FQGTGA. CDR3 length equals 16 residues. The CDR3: CASSLGLADSYNEQFF. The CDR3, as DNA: TGTGCCAGCAGCCTCGGACTAGCGGATTCCTACAATGAGCAGTTCTTC.

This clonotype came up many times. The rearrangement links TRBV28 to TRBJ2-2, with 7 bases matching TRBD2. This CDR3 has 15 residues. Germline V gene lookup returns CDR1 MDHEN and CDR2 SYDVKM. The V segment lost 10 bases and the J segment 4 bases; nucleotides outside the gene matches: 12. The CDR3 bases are TGTGCCACCTACCTGTCGTCGGGAGGCACCGGGGAGCTGTTTTTT. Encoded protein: CATYLSSGGTGELFF.

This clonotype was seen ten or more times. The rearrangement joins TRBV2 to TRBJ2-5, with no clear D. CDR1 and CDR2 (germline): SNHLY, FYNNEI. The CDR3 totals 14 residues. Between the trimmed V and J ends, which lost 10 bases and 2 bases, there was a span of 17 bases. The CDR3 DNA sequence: TGTGCCACTTCGTCCAATGGACGGCAAGAGACCCAGTACTTC. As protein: CATSSNGRQETQYF.

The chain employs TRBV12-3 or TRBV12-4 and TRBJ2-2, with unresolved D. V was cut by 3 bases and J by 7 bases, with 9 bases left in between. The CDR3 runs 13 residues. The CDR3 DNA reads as TGTGCCAGCAGTTTTAAGGGCATCGGGGAGCTGTTTTTT. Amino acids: CASSFKGIGELFF.

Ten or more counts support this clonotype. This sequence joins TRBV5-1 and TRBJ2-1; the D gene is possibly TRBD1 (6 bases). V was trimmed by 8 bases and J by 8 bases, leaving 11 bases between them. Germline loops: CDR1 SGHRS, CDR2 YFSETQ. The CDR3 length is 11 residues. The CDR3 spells CARLRGYEQFF. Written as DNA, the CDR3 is TGCGCCAGGCTCAGGGGCTATGAGCAGTTCTTC.

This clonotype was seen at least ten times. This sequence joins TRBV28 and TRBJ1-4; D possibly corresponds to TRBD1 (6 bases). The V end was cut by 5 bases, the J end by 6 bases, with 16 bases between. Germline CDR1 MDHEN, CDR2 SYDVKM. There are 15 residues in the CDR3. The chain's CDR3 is CASSQQGPWDEKLFF. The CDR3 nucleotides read TGTGCCAGCAGTCAACAGGGCCCCTGGGATGAAAAACTGTTTTTT.

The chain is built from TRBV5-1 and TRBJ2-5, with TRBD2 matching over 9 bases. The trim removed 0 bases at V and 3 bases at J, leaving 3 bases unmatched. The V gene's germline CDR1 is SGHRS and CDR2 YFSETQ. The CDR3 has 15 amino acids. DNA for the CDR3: TGCGCCAGCAGCTTGGCGTCTAGCGGGGAAGAGACCCAGTACTTC. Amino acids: CASSLASSGEETQYF.

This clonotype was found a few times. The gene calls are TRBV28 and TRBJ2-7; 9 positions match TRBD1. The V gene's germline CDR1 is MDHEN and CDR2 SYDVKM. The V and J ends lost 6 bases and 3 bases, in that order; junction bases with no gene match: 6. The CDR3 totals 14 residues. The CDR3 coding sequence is TGTGCCAGCAGGGCCGGGACAGGGCACTACGAGCAGTACTTC. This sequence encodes CASRAGTGHYEQYF.

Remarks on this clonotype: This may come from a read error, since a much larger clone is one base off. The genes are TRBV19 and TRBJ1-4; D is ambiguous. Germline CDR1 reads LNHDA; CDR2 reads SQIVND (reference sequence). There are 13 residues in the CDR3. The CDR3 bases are TGTGCCAGTAGTATACGGGGTAATGAAGAACTGTTTTTT. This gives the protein CASSIRGNEELFF.

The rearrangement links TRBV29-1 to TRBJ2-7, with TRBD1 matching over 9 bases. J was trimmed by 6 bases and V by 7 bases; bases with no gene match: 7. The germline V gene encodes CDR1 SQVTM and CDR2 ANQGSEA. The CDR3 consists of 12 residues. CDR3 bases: TGCAGCGGGGGGACAGGGCGGGGCGAGCAGTACTTC. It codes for CSGGTGRGEQYF.

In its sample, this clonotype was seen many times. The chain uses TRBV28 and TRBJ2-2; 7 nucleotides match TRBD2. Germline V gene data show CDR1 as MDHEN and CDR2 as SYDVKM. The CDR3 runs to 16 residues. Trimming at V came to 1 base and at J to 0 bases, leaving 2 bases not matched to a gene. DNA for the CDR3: TGTGCCAGCAGTTTATTGGCGGGAGCGAACACCGGGGAGCTGTTTTTT. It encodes CASSLLAGANTGELFF.

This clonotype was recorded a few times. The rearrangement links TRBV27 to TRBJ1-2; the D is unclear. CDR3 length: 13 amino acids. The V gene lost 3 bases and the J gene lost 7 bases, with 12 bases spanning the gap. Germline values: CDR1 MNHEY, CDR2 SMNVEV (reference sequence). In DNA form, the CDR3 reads TGTGCCAGCAGTTTTGGCGGGCTTAGTGGCTACACCTTC. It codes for CASSFGGLSGYTF.

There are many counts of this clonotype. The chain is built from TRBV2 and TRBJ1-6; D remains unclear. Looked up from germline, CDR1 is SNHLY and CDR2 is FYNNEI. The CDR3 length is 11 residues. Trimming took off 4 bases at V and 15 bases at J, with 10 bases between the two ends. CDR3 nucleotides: TGTGCCAGCAGTGGGGCAGAAGACCTCCACTTT. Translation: CASSGAEDLHF.

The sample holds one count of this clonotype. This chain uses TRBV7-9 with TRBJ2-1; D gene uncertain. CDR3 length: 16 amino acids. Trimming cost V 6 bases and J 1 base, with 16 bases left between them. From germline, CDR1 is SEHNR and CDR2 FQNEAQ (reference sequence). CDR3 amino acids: CASRSPSGKSYNEQFF. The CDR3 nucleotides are TGTGCCAGCAGAAGCCCGTCTGGAAAATCCTACAATGAGCAGTTCTTC.

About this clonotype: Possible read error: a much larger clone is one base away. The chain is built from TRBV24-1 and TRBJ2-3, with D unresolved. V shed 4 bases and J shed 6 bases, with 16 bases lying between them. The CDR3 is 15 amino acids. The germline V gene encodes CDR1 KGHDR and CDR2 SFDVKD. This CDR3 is CATSEDPGFGDTQYF. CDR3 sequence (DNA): TGTGCCACCAGTGAAGACCCCGGGTTCGGGGATACGCAGTATTTT.

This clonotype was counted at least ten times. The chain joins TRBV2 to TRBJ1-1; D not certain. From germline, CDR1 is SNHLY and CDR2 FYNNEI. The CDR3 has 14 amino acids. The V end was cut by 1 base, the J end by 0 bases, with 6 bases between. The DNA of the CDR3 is TGTGCCAGCAGTGAAGTAGGCGTGAACACTGAAGCTTTCTTT. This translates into CASSEVGVNTEAFF.

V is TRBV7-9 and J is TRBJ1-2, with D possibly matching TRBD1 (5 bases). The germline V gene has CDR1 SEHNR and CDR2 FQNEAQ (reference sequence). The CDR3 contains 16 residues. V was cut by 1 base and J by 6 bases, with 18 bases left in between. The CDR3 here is CASSLGSAGRRHGYTF. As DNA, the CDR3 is TGTGCCAGCAGCTTAGGTTCGGCAGGGCGGAGGCATGGCTACACCTTC. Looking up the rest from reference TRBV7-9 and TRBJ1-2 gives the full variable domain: DTGVSQNPRHKITKRGQNVTFRCDPISEHNRLYWYRQTLGQGPEFLTYFQNEAQLEKSRLLSDRFSAERPKGSFSTLEIQRTEQGDSAMYLCASSLGSAGRRHGYTFGSGTRLTVV.

The DNA for the CDR3 is TGCAGCGTGACCACGGTTAGGGGTGAAGCTTTCTTT. Amino acids: CSVTTVRGEAFF. The chain couples TRBV29-1 to TRBJ1-1, with D perhaps matching TRBD1 (5 bases). The germline gives CDR1 SQVTM, CDR2 ANQGSEA. This CDR3 contains 12 residues. V gave up 6 bases and J gave up 7 bases, with 15 bases separating them.